Below, 21 T cell receptor beta chains from the same sample are listed, as sequenced in a study of T cells after yellow fever vaccination. TCRdb recomputed calls from the 5' RACE reads with MiXCR, one row per CDR3 protein. The table lists almost 600,000 distinct CDR3 sequences, roughly 14% of them singletons. The sequences come from PBMCs, collected on the day of the yellow fever booster vaccination. The receptors originated from a man aged 25-45 years who received the YFV17D yellow fever vaccine.

The V and J genes are TRBV10-3 and TRBJ2-7, with D tentatively TRBD2 (6 bases). Per germline, CDR1 ENHRY and CDR2 SYGVKD. The CDR3 contains 15 residues. Trimming took 0 bases from V and 1 from J, leaving 10 bases between them. The CDR3 bases are TGTGCCATCAGTGAGTCCGGGAGAATGTCCTACGAGCAGTACTTC. The encoded protein is CAISESGRMSYEQYF.

V usage is TRBV20-1 and J usage is TRBJ1-2, with a weak D call TRBD1 (5 bases). Between the trimmed V and J ends, which lost 6 bases and 7 bases, there was a span of 18 bases. Germline CDR1 DFQATT, CDR2 SNEGSKA (reference sequence). The CDR3 consists of 13 residues. In DNA, the CDR3 is TGCAGTGCCTCCATCTCGGGGACCACTGGCTACACCTTC. Translated: CSASISGTTGYTF.

This clonotype has only a few counts. CDR3 DNA: TGTGCCAGCAGCTGGAACAGGGGAGACCAGCCCCAGCATTTT. Its protein is CASSWNRGDQPQHF. The chain is built from TRBV5-6 and TRBJ1-5; 7 bases line up with TRBD1. The V segment lost 3 bases and the J segment 7 bases; nucleotides outside the gene matches: 7. Germline V CDR1 and CDR2: SGHDT, YYEEEE. The CDR3 has 14 residues. The variable domain in full, with the rest retrieved from reference TRBV5-6 and TRBJ1-5, is DAGVTQSPTHLIKTRGQQVTLRCSPKSGHDTVSWYQQALGQGPQFIFQYYEEEERQRGNFPDRFSGHQFPNYSSELNVNALLLGDSALYLCASSWNRGDQPQHFGDGTRLSIL.

This clonotype was seen a few times. The V call is TRBV27, the J call TRBJ1-2; TRBD1 aligns across 8 bases. V shed 6 bases, J shed 2 bases, and the junction held 2 bases outside the gene matches. This CDR3 region has 13 residues. CDR1 and CDR2 (germline): MNHEY, SMNVEV (reference sequence). The DNA of the CDR3 is TGTGCCAGCAGGACAGGGGCAAACTATGGCTACACCTTC. Its protein is CASRTGANYGYTF.

The chain employs TRBV5-1 and TRBJ2-2, with 7 bases fitting TRBD1. The V and J ends lost 2 bases and 9 bases, in that order; junction bases with no gene match: 7. The CDR3 is made up of 14 amino acids. Germline-derived CDR1 and CDR2 are SGHRS and YFSETQ. The CDR3 loop is CASSFQQGMRELFF. The CDR3 coding sequence is TGCGCCAGCAGCTTTCAACAGGGGATGCGGGAGCTGTTTTTT.

The chain employs TRBV6-2 or TRBV6-3 and TRBJ1-1; D is undetermined. In germline, CDR1 is MNHEY, CDR2 SVGEGT. CDR3 length equals 11 residues. Trimming removed 7 bases at V and 2 bases at J, with 5 bases between. CDR3 sequence: CASTHNTEAFF. The CDR3 bases are TGTGCCAGCACCCACAACACTGAAGCTTTCTTT.

This clonotype was observed a few times. The chain carries TRBV4-3 and TRBJ2-1; 12 bases line up with TRBD2. This CDR3 is 16 amino acids long. CDR1 is LGHNA, CDR2 YSLEER, per germline. V shed 0 bases and J 7 bases; nucleotides not matched to a gene: 4. The CDR3 spells CASSQDGLAGGNEQFF. CDR3 nucleotide sequence: TGCGCCAGCAGCCAAGATGGGCTAGCGGGAGGGAATGAGCAGTTCTTC.

This chain uses TRBV20-1 with TRBJ2-7; D ambiguous. The CDR3 has 12 residues. V was clipped by 8 bases and J by 0 bases, with 11 bases between them. The germline V gene encodes CDR1 DFQATT and CDR2 SNEGSKA (reference sequence). The chain's CDR3 is CSHGESSYEQYF. CDR3 DNA: TGCAGTCATGGTGAAAGCTCCTACGAGCAGTACTTC.

The sample holds a few counts of this clonotype. This sequence joins TRBV5-1 and TRBJ2-5; unclear D gene. Trimming cost V 1 base and J 1 base, with 8 bases left between them. The CDR3 length is 14 residues. The germline V gene has CDR1 SGHRS and CDR2 YFSETQ. In DNA form, the CDR3 reads TGCGCCAGCAGCTTGAACAGTCCCCAAGAGACCCAGTACTTC. Amino acid sequence: CASSLNSPQETQYF. The entire variable domain, with the rest obtained from reference TRBV5-1 and TRBJ2-5, is as follows: KAGVTQTPRYLIKTRGQQVTLSCSPISGHRSVSWYQQTPGQGLQFLFEYFSETQRNKGNFPGRFSGRQFSNSRSEMNVSTLELGDSALYLCASSLNSPQETQYFGPGTRLLVL.

This chain uses TRBV10-3 with TRBJ1-1; 7 bases align to TRBD1. The CDR3 consists of 13 residues. Germline V CDR1 and CDR2: ENHRY, SYGVKD. V trimming: 6 bases; J trimming: 5 bases; junction bases outside the gene matches: 6. CDR3: CAISTGEVTEAFF. The CDR3 DNA sequence: TGTGCCATCAGCACAGGGGAAGTAACTGAAGCTTTCTTT.

The chain couples TRBV20-1 to TRBJ2-5; 7 bases are shared with TRBD2. The CDR3 runs 13 residues. Germline lookup yields CDR1 DFQATT and CDR2 SNEGSKA (reference sequence). Here the CDR3 reads CSPGEGLSETQYF. The CDR3 DNA sequence: TGCAGCCCGGGGGAGGGCCTTTCAGAGACCCAGTACTTC.

The chain recombines TRBV10-3 with TRBJ2-7; D gene uncertain. Germline V gene sequence: CDR1 ENHRY, CDR2 SYGVKD. Trimming shortened V by 3 bases and J by 1 base, and 13 bases separated the two germline ends. This CDR3 has 15 residues. For the CDR3, the DNA is TGTGCCATCAGTGATATCGGCGGCTCATCCTACGAGCAGTACTTC. The encoded protein is CAISDIGGSSYEQYF.

A few counts support this clonotype. The genes are TRBV6-5 and TRBJ2-3, with D possibly matching TRBD1 (6 bases). Looked up from germline, CDR1 is MNHEY and CDR2 is SVGAGI. V dropped 0 bases and J dropped 3 bases, with 13 bases sitting between them. The CDR3 consists of 16 residues. CDR3 protein: CASSYSGGQLTDTQYF. The DNA of the CDR3 is TGTGCCAGCAGTTACTCTGGGGGACAACTTACAGATACGCAGTATTTT.

This clonotype came up a few times. This chain connects TRBV29-1 to TRBJ2-7; possibly TRBD2 for D (6 bases). The CDR3 is 12 amino acids. Germline loops: CDR1 SQVTM, CDR2 ANQGSEA. V was shortened by 7 bases and J by 3 bases, with 13 bases between the two germline ends. CDR3 sequence reads: CSAGLWGYEQYF. The CDR3 DNA follows: TGCAGCGCGGGACTGTGGGGCTACGAGCAGTACTTC.

The chain is built from TRBV9 and TRBJ2-7; D remains unclear. Germline V CDR1 and CDR2: SGDLS, YYNGEE. The length of the CDR3 is 13 residues. V was shortened by 2 bases and J by 3 bases, with 9 bases between the two germline ends. CDR3 loop: CASSVGDGYEQYF. In DNA, the CDR3 is TGTGCCAGCAGCGTTGGAGATGGCTACGAGCAGTACTTC.

This chain joins TRBV7-2 and TRBJ2-5, with 9 bases identical to TRBD1. The CDR3 runs 15 residues. The germline V gene encodes CDR1 SGHTA and CDR2 FQGNSA. The junction had 3 bases not matched to a gene; V was cut back by 3 bases and J by 1 base. The CDR3 DNA reads as TGTGCCAGCAGCTTCTGGACAGGGGTCCAAGAGACCCAGTACTTC. Its protein product is CASSFWTGVQETQYF. The full variable domain, its missing parts supplied by reference TRBV7-2 and TRBJ2-5, is GAGVSQSPSNKVTEKGKDVELRCDPISGHTALYWYRQSLGQGLEFLIYFQGNSAPDKSGLPSDRFSAERTGGSVSTLTIQRTQQEDSAVYLCASSFWTGVQETQYFGPGTRLLVL.

This clonotype was recorded many times. The chain carries TRBV7-2 and TRBJ2-7; tentatively, D is TRBD1 (6 bases). The V end lost 5 bases, the J end lost 5 bases, and 22 bases lay between the germline ends. Germline-derived CDR1 and CDR2 are SGHTA and FQGNSA. This CDR3 contains 16 residues. Here the CDR3 reads CASSVAAGTSFHEQYF. The DNA of the CDR3 is TGTGCCAGCAGCGTTGCAGCCGGGACATCTTTCCACGAGCAGTACTTC.

This clonotype was observed a few times. V usage is TRBV7-2 and J usage is TRBJ2-7; 8 nucleotides align to TRBD1. V shed 2 bases and J 5 bases; nucleotides not matched to a gene: 2. The CDR3 runs to 13 residues. Germline CDR1 is SGHTA and CDR2 is FQGNSA. CDR3 DNA: TGTGCCAGCAGCTTACAGGGGGCCGACGAGCAGTACTTC. Translation gives CASSLQGADEQYF.

This clonotype has a count of ten or more. The rearrangement uses TRBV15 and TRBJ2-3; D is ambiguous. CDR3 length equals 13 residues. Looked up from germline, CDR1 is LNHNV and CDR2 is YYDKDF (reference sequence). Between the trimmed V and J ends, which lost 0 bases and 3 bases, there was a span of 4 bases. The CDR3 protein is CATSRDGTDTQYF. The DNA for the CDR3 is TGTGCCACCAGCAGAGACGGTACAGATACGCAGTATTTT. The complete variable domain, with remaining parts taken from reference TRBV15 and TRBJ2-3, reads DAMVIQNPRYQVTQFGKPVTLSCSQTLNHNVMYWYQQKSSQAPKLLFHYYDKDFNNEADTPDNFQSRRPNTSFCFLDIRSPGLGDTAMYLCATSRDGTDTQYFGPGTRLTVL.

V and J are TRBV7-2 and TRBJ2-7, with TRBD2 matching over 9 bases. Germline V gives CDR1 SGHTA, CDR2 FQGNSA. V shed 1 base and J 7 bases; nucleotides not matched to a gene: 8. CDR3 length: 15 amino acids. CDR3 amino acids: CASSLDPAGGQEQYF. CDR3 nucleotide sequence: TGTGCCAGCAGCTTAGATCCAGCGGGAGGACAAGAGCAGTACTTC.

The CDR3 DNA follows: TGTGCCAGCACAGGGTACTCCTACGAGCAGTACTTC. Residues: CASTGYSYEQYF. V and J are TRBV6-5 and TRBJ2-7, with D perhaps matching TRBD1 (5 bases). Germline CDR1 and CDR2: MNHEY and SVGAGI. This CDR3 comprises 12 residues. V lost 7 bases and J 0 bases, leaving 7 bases between the germline ends.